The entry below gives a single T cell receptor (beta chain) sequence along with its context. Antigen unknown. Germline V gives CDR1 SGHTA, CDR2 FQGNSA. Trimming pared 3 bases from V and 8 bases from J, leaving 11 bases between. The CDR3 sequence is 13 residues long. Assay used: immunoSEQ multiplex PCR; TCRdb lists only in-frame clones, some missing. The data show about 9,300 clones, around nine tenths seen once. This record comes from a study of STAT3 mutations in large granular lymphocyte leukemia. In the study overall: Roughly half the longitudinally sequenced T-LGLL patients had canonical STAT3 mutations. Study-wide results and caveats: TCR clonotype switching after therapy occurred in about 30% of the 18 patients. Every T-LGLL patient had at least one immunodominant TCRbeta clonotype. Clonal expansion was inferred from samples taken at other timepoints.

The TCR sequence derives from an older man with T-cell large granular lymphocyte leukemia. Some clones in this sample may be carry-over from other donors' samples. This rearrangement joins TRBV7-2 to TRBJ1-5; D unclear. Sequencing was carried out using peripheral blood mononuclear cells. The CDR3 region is CASSFGRTKPQHF. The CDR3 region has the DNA TGTGCCAGCAGCTTTGGCAGGACGAAGCCCCAGCATTTT.